The 21 T cell receptor beta chains given below trace back to one sample, sequenced in a study of blood T cells in healthy people across ages. It was with a sample-barcoded 5' primer and a J-beta primer mix that a second PCR of about 7 to 12 cycles was run. A single record per CDR3 protein comes from TCRdb applying MiXCR to the 5' RACE reads. The sample records 1.5 million to 2 million distinct CDR3 sequences, 30% to 35% being singletons. Sequenced input: blood. These receptor sequences come from a woman in her twenties or thirties in good health.

The count of this clonotype is one. The V gene is TRBV20-1, the J gene TRBJ1-5; D call uncertain. Deletions cut 0 bases from V and 6 bases from J, with 15 bases between. CDR1 is DFQATT and CDR2 is SNEGSKA in the germline V gene (reference sequence). The CDR3 totals 15 residues. CDR3 DNA: TGCAGTGCTAGAGAGCGTTTGGGTTCTCCTCAGCCCCAGCATTTT. It encodes CSARERLGSPQPQHF.

This clonotype was counted between two and nine times. The V gene is TRBV10-3, the J gene TRBJ2-1, with D unclear. The germline V gene encodes CDR1 ENHRY and CDR2 SYGVKD. Trimming shortened V by 0 bases and J by 11 bases, and 11 bases separated the two germline ends. This CDR3 has 13 residues. The CDR3 loop reads CAISESNGPKQFF. The CDR3 coding sequence is TGTGCCATCAGTGAGTCGAACGGCCCAAAGCAGTTCTTC.

V usage is TRBV5-1 and J usage is TRBJ2-1, with 9 bases matching TRBD2. CDR1 and CDR2 (germline): SGHRS, YFSETQ. V lost 1 base to trimming and J lost 8 bases; unmatched junction nucleotides: 4. The CDR3 is 14 amino acids. The CDR3 bases are TGCGCCAGCAGCTTGATGGGACTAGCTTATGAGCAGTTCTTC. Translating it yields CASSLMGLAYEQFF.

This clonotype was found many times. The J gene is TRBJ2-3, the V gene TRBV10-3; 10 nucleotides match TRBD2. CDR3 length: 14 amino acids. Germline CDR1 and CDR2: ENHRY and SYGVKD. V was pared by 2 bases and J by 8 bases, with 4 bases of the junction left unmatched. The CDR3 coding sequence is TGTGCCATCAGTGAGCCCCGACTAGCGGGTACGCAGTATTTT. Protein: CAISEPRLAGTQYF.

This clonotype turned up a few times. The CDR3 spells CASRAQGSGELFF. In DNA, the CDR3 is TGTGCCAGCAGAGCTCAGGGCTCCGGGGAGCTGTTTTTT. The gene calls are TRBV27 and TRBJ2-2; D may be TRBD1 (5 bases). Germline V gene data show CDR1 as MNHEY and CDR2 as SMNVEV (reference sequence). This CDR3 spans 13 amino acids. The V and J ends lost 6 bases and 6 bases respectively, with 11 bases between them.

This clonotype was counted a few times. The chain couples TRBV5-1 to TRBJ1-2; maybe TRBD1 (5 bases). V lost 0 bases, J lost 11 bases, and 14 bases lay in between. Germline lookup yields CDR1 SGHRS and CDR2 YFSETQ. The CDR3 is made up of 13 amino acids. The CDR3 bases are TGCGCCAGCAGCTTGGCCGGAGGGGACTGGTACACCTTC. This encodes CASSLAGGDWYTF.

About this clonotype itself: The junction and the germline gene differ at one end; a read error may be behind it. The gene calls are TRBV2 and TRBJ2-3; D gene ambiguous. The CDR3 spans 10 residues. Germline CDR1 reads SNHLY; CDR2 reads FYNNEI. CDR3: CASIEDTQYF. DNA of the CDR3: TGTGCCAGCATTGAAGATACGCAGTATTTT.

This clonotype was observed a handful of times. The gene calls are TRBV28 and TRBJ2-5; D gene ambiguous. The V gene lost 7 bases and the J gene lost 0 bases, with 9 bases spanning the gap. This CDR3 spans 13 amino acids. From germline, CDR1 is MDHEN and CDR2 SYDVKM. The CDR3 region is CASMGGYQETQYF. As DNA, the CDR3 is TGTGCCAGCATGGGCGGCTACCAAGAGACCCAGTACTTC.

This clonotype occurred many times. The chain recombines TRBV20-1 with TRBJ2-3; 9 positions match TRBD2. The CDR3 covers 15 residues. Germline V gives CDR1 DFQATT, CDR2 SNEGSKA (reference sequence). With 6 bases clipped from V and 0 bases from J, the junction kept 7 bases outside the gene matches. CDR3 nucleotides: TGCAGTGCAACCAGGCTAGCGGGGAGCACAGATACGCAGTATTTT. Translating it yields CSATRLAGSTDTQYF.

The table lists this clonotype with a few counts. This chain joins TRBV10-3 and TRBJ2-5; 13 bases line up with TRBD2. V lost 6 bases and J lost 1; bases outside the gene matches: 5. The CDR3 contains 16 residues. Germline loops: CDR1 ENHRY, CDR2 SYGVKD. CDR3 bases: TGTGCCATCAGCTCCGGGACTAGCGGGATCCAAGAGACCCAGTACTTC. Translation: CAISSGTSGIQETQYF.

This chain links TRBV4-1 with TRBJ2-7; 9 bases fit TRBD2. Trimming removed 1 base from V and 4 bases from J; junction bases left unmatched: 11. Germline loops: CDR1 MGHRA, CDR2 YSYEKL. The CDR3 covers 17 residues. CDR3 region: CASSQGDSGLARYEQYF. CDR3 bases: TGCGCCAGCAGCCAAGGAGACAGCGGACTAGCGAGGTACGAGCAGTACTTC.

V usage is TRBV5-1 and J usage is TRBJ1-1; D may be TRBD1 (5 bases). Trimming took off 3 bases at V and 4 bases at J, with 10 bases between the two ends. The CDR3 spans 13 residues. In germline, CDR1 is SGHRS, CDR2 YFSETQ. CDR3: CASSWGSSTEAFF. The CDR3 DNA reads as TGCGCCAGCAGCTGGGGGAGTAGCACTGAAGCTTTCTTT.

The rearrangement uses TRBV3-1 and TRBJ2-1, with D uncertain. The germline V gene encodes CDR1 LGHDT and CDR2 YNNKEL (reference sequence). This CDR3 has 11 residues. V was cut by 2 bases and J by 9 bases, with 5 bases left in between. The CDR3 here is CASSQKAEQFF. DNA for the CDR3: TGTGCCAGCAGCCAAAAGGCTGAGCAGTTCTTC.

V usage is TRBV3-1 and J usage is TRBJ2-4, with a tentative D call TRBD1 (5 bases). The CDR3 is 16 amino acids. The V end was cut by 4 bases, the J end by 0 bases, with 13 bases between. The germline V gene has CDR1 LGHDT and CDR2 YNNKEL (reference sequence). The CDR3 nucleotides read TGTGCCAGCAGCCTAGAAGGGGTTCTAGCCAAAAACATTCAGTACTTC. Its protein is CASSLEGVLAKNIQYF.

This clonotype appeared a few times. This chain joins TRBV7-3 and TRBJ1-6; no clear D gene. The CDR3 is 13 amino acids. Between the trimmed V and J ends, which lost 5 bases and 7 bases, there was a span of 9 bases. CDR1 and CDR2 (germline): SGHTA, FQGTGA. In nucleotides, the CDR3 is TGTGCCAGCAGCCCCGCCCGGAATTCACCCCTCCACTTT. It encodes CASSPARNSPLHF.

This chain links TRBV20-1 with TRBJ2-2; D is undetermined. Trimming cost V 6 bases and J 1 base, with 9 bases left between them. In germline, CDR1 is DFQATT, CDR2 SNEGSKA (reference sequence). The CDR3 extends over 13 amino acids. The CDR3 DNA follows: TGCAGTGCCCCCCCGCGGAACACCGGGGAGCTGTTTTTT. Protein: CSAPPRNTGELFF.

This clonotype was picked up a small number of times. This rearrangement joins TRBV6-2 or TRBV6-3 to TRBJ2-3; 9 nucleotides align to TRBD2. V was pared by 7 bases and J by 4 bases, with 9 bases of the junction left unmatched. CDR1 is MNHEY and CDR2 is SVGEGT in the germline V gene. The CDR3 runs 15 residues. The CDR3 sequence is CASTKTSGRSDTQYF. In DNA form, the CDR3 reads TGTGCCAGCACCAAGACTAGCGGTCGGTCAGATACGCAGTATTTT.

The chain couples TRBV28 to TRBJ1-1, with a possible D match to TRBD1 (6 bases). This CDR3 is 15 amino acids long. The V and J ends lost 1 base and 2 bases respectively, with 11 bases between them. CDR1 and CDR2 (germline): MDHEN, SYDVKM. The CDR3 spells CASSLSGTPNTEAFF. DNA for the CDR3: TGTGCCAGCAGTTTATCTGGGACACCCAACACTGAAGCTTTCTTT.

In regard to this clonotype: The junction differs from germline at one of its ends, possibly a read error. The chain recombines TRBV10-2 with TRBJ2-3; TRBD2 matches at 7 bases. Looked up from germline, CDR1 is WSHSY and CDR2 is SAAADI. There are 15 residues in the CDR3. The CDR3 DNA follows: TGCACCAGCAGTGGAAGGCGGGAGACGGCGGATACGCAGTATTTT. It encodes CTSSGRRETADTQYF.

This clonotype has a handful of counts. In nucleotides, the CDR3 is TGTGCCAGCAGCTTAACGGGTCGGGGAGGGGGTGAGCAGTTCTTC. It is translated as CASSLTGRGGGEQFF. This chain joins TRBV7-3 and TRBJ2-1, with a tentative D call TRBD2 (7 bases). The V gene's germline CDR1 is SGHTA and CDR2 FQGTGA. V was clipped by 0 bases and J by 9 bases, with 15 bases between them. This CDR3 region has 15 residues.

This clonotype has only a few counts. The CDR3 DNA sequence: TGCGCCAGCAGCCCCGGGACTAGCGAAATATACAATGAGCAGTTCTTC. Its translation is CASSPGTSEIYNEQFF. The chain joins TRBV4-1 to TRBJ2-1; 10 bases are a match to TRBD2. There are 16 residues in the CDR3. CDR1 MGHRA and CDR2 YSYEKL come from the germline V gene. J was trimmed by 4 bases and V by 4 bases; bases with no gene match: 7.